The sequence of this TCR beta chain was determined in a study of cytomegalovirus exposure and HLA in healthy donors. As for the study in general: A prior study identified over 100 million unique TCR beta sequences from some 200 million T cells.

The CDR3 spans 19 residues. V shed 5 bases and J 0 bases; nucleotides not matched to a gene: 11. From germline, CDR1 is SGHVS and CDR2 FNYEAQ. Comment on this clone: The antigen is not known.

The PCR contained 60 Vbeta and 13 Jbeta primers. Generated by immunoSEQ multiplex PCR, the TCRdb table keeps only in-frame clones and is missing some. The table lists 160,000 or so clones, around three quarters of them singletons. Notes on the study in general: Roughly uniform sequencing depth across donors was assumed, possibly incorrectly. An ancestry cluster, one associated with Asian ancestry, reportedly showed fewer N-insertions than the roughly 670-donor mean in a later analysis. As was reported, the HLA-A and HLA-B alleles of most subjects were accurately predicted from TCR beta sequences.

Source material: PBMCs. This TCR derives from a man aged 35 to 55 in good health and CMV-seronegative. The chain combines TRBV7-6 with TRBJ2-3, with 13 bases matching TRBD2. The CDR3 sequence is CASSVSGTSGKKSTDTQYF. DNA of the CDR3: TGTGCCAGCAGCGTTTCCGGGACTAGCGGGAAAAAGAGCACAGATACGCAGTATTTT.